These 7 T cell receptor beta chains were sequenced from one sample in a study of memory CD4+ T cells and cytomegalovirus serostatus. The assay was immunoSEQ multiplex PCR, and TCRdb's table has in-frame clones only and misses some. Here the sample spans 50,000 to 55,000 clones, roughly 80% being singletons. Single viable CD3+CD4+CD8-CD45RO+ cells were sorted as the memory CD4+ T cells. The sample taken for sequencing was memory CD4+ T cells from blood. The receptor source for this set is an adult in good health and CMV-seronegative.

This chain joins TRBV5-8 and TRBJ1-1; TRBD1 might be the D (5 bases). The V gene's germline CDR1 is SGHTS and CDR2 YDEGEE. CDR3 length equals 16 residues. V lost 0 bases, J lost 3 bases, and 15 bases lay in between. CDR3 region: CASSLVVGAGDTEAFF. CDR3 nucleotides: TGTGCCAGCAGCTTGGTCGTAGGGGCGGGGGACACTGAAGCTTTCTTT.

CDR3 coding DNA: TGTGCCAGCAGCTTTGGGGTGGAGACAGACTATGGCTACACCTTC. Its translation is CASSFGVETDYGYTF. This sequence joins TRBV7-9 and TRBJ1-2, with a weak D call TRBD1 (5 bases). Between the trimmed V and J ends, which lost 3 bases and 3 bases, there was a span of 14 bases. The CDR3 contains 15 residues. In germline, CDR1 is SEHNR, CDR2 FQNEAQ (reference sequence). The whole variable domain, remainder taken from reference TRBV7-9 and TRBJ1-2, is DTGVSQNPRHKITKRGQNVTFRCDPISEHNRLYWYRQTLGQGPEFLTYFQNEAQLEKSRLLSDRFSAERPKGSFSTLEIQRTEQGDSAMYLCASSFGVETDYGYTFGSGTRLTVV.

V usage is TRBV15 and J usage is TRBJ2-5, with TRBD1 matching over 7 bases. CDR3 length: 12 residues. The junction had 4 bases not matched to a gene; V was cut back by 0 bases and J by 12 bases. Germline V gene data show CDR1 as LNHNV and CDR2 as YYDKDF (reference sequence). The CDR3 sequence is CATSRDGGQKYF. CDR3 DNA: TGTGCCACCAGCAGAGATGGGGGACAGAAGTACTTC. The variable domain in full, with the rest retrieved from reference TRBV15 and TRBJ2-5, is DAMVIQNPRYQVTQFGKPVTLSCSQTLNHNVMYWYQQKSSQAPKLLFHYYDKDFNNEADTPDNFQSRRPNTSFCFLDIRSPGLGDTAMYLCATSRDGGQKYFGPGTRLLVL.

V usage is TRBV27 and J usage is TRBJ1-2, with TRBD1 identical over 9 bases. This CDR3 is 16 amino acids long. In germline, CDR1 is MNHEY, CDR2 SMNVEV (reference sequence). The ends lost 7 bases at V and 4 bases at J; junction bases unmatched: 13. For the CDR3, the DNA is TGTGCCAGCACCTCCTTGTGGGACAGGGCAATCTATGGCTACACCTTC. Translated, it gives CASTSLWDRAIYGYTF.

This chain uses TRBV5-5 with TRBJ1-2, with TRBD1 identical over 7 bases. The trim removed 3 bases at V and 9 bases at J, leaving 11 bases unmatched. The CDR3 runs to 14 residues. Germline CDR1 reads SGHKS; CDR2 reads YYEKEE (reference sequence). CDR3 sequence (DNA): TGTGCCAGCAGCTCGACAGGGAGGGCCTGGCGCTACACCTTC. This codes for CASSSTGRAWRYTF.

The J gene is TRBJ1-1, the V gene TRBV5-1, with 10 bases aligning to TRBD1. The CDR3 spans 13 residues. J gave up 10 bases and V 2 bases, and 5 bases lay outside the gene matches. CDR1 is SGHRS, CDR2 YFSETQ, per germline. The CDR3 is CASSFGTGEGAFF. Here the CDR3 DNA reads TGCGCCAGCAGCTTTGGGACAGGGGAAGGAGCTTTCTTT.

The chain couples TRBV21-1 to TRBJ2-6. TRBV21-1 is noted as a pseudogene. The CDR3 is 17 amino acids. In nucleotides, the CDR3 is TGTGCCAGCAGCAACCTCCCCGCCGTATCAGGGGCCAACGTCCTGACTTTC. Translating it yields CASSNLPAVSGANVLTF.